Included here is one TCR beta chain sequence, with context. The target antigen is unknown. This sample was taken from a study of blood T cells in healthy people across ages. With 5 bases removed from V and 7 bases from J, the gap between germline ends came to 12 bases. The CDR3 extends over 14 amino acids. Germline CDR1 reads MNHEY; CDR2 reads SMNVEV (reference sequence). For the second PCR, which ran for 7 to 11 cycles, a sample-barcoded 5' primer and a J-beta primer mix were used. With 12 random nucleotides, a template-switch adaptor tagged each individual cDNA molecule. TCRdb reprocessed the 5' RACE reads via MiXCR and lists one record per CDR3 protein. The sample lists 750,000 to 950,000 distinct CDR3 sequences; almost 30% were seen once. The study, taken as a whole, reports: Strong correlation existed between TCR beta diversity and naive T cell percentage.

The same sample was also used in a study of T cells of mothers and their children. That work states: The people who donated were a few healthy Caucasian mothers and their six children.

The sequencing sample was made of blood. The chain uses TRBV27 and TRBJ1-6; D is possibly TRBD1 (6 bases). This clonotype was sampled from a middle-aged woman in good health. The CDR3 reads CASSHRTDNSPLHF. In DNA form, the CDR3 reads TGTGCCAGCAGTCACAGGACAGACAATTCACCCCTCCACTTT.